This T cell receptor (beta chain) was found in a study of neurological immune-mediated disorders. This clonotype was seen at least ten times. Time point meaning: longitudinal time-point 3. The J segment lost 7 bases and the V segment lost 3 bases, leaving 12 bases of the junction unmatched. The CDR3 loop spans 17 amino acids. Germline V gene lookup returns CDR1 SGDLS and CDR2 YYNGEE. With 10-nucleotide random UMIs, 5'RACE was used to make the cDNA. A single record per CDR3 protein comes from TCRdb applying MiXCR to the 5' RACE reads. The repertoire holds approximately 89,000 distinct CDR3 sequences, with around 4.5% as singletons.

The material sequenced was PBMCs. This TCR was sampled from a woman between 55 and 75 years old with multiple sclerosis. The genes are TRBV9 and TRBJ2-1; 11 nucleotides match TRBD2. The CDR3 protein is CASSANHGASGGNEQFF. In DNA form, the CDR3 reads TGTGCCAGCAGCGCAAACCACGGGGCTAGCGGGGGGAATGAGCAGTTCTTC.